A selection of T cell receptor beta chains follows, all from one sample in a study of post-analysis software for immune sequencing data. TCRdb recomputed calls from the PCR reads with MiXCR, one row per CDR3 protein. In the table there are roughly 600,000 distinct CDR3 sequences, around 44% of which are singletons. Source material: blood. The receptors here all came from a girl under 18 with multiple sclerosis. Each CDR3 is given with its conserved first and last residue. A D gene is named only where the DNA matches it firmly. Size is stated for part of the rows, as once, few or many counts, or as a class when the clone is expanded.

d_gene: TRBD2
v_gene: TRBV2
j_gene: TRBJ2-3
abundance: NA
CDR3aa: CASSEPLAGPTDTQYF
CDR3nt: TGTGCCAGCAGTGAACCGCTAGCGGGACCCACAGATACGCAGTATTTT

d_gene: TRBD1
v_gene: TRBV7-9
j_gene: TRBJ1-4
abundance: NA
CDR3aa: CASSPPGQGQGNEKLFF
CDR3nt: TGTGCCAGCAGCCCACCGGGGCAGGGACAGGGTAATGAAAAACTGTTTTTT

d_gene: NA
v_gene: TRBV6-5
j_gene: TRBJ2-1
abundance: few
CDR3aa: CASSYSGGLKYNEQFF
CDR3nt: TGTGCCAGCAGTTACTCGGGCGGGCTAAAGTACAATGAGCAGTTCTTC

d_gene: NA
v_gene: TRBV15
j_gene: TRBJ2-1
abundance: NA
CDR3aa: CATSREGSINEQFF
CDR3nt: TGTGCCACCAGCAGAGAGGGATCTATCAATGAGCAGTTCTTC

d_gene: TRBD1
v_gene: TRBV6-5
j_gene: TRBJ1-1
abundance: NA
CDR3aa: CASSYNRGGNTEAFF
CDR3nt: TGTGCCAGCAGTTACAACAGGGGGGGGAACACTGAAGCTTTCTTT

d_gene: NA
v_gene: TRBV4-2
j_gene: TRBJ2-3
abundance: few
CDR3aa: CASSQDTASSTDTQYF
CDR3nt: TGTGCCAGCAGCCAAGATACGGCATCAAGCACAGATACGCAGTATTTT

d_gene: NA
v_gene: TRBV4-1
j_gene: TRBJ2-5
abundance: many
CDR3aa: CASSQVSGGETQYF
CDR3nt: TGCGCCAGCAGCCAAGTATCAGGGGGGGAGACCCAGTACTTC

d_gene: NA
v_gene: TRBV2
j_gene: TRBJ1-4
abundance: NA
CDR3aa: CASSRGKYEKLFF
CDR3nt: TGTGCCAGCAGTAGAGGGAAATACGAAAAACTGTTTTTT

d_gene: TRBD2
v_gene: TRBV7-2
j_gene: TRBJ2-5
abundance: NA
CDR3aa: CASSPQRGGRETQYF
CDR3nt: TGTGCCAGCAGCCCACAGCGGGGGGGGAGGGAGACCCAGTACTTC

d_gene: NA
v_gene: TRBV11-3
j_gene: TRBJ2-1
abundance: NA
CDR3aa: CASSLEGGAQQFF
CDR3nt: TGTGCCAGCAGCTTAGAGGGAGGAGCCCAGCAGTTCTTC

d_gene: NA
v_gene: TRBV5-1
j_gene: TRBJ2-1
abundance: NA
CDR3aa: CASSLEVTGSYNEQFF
CDR3nt: TGCGCCAGCAGCTTGGAGGTGACAGGATCCTACAATGAGCAGTTCTTC

d_gene: NA
v_gene: TRBV30
j_gene: TRBJ1-1
abundance: NA
CDR3aa: CAWSVREVEAFF
CDR3nt: TGTGCCTGGAGTGTACGGGAGGTTGAAGCTTTCTTT

d_gene: NA
v_gene: TRBV7-2
j_gene: TRBJ1-5
abundance: NA
CDR3aa: CASSSTGSDQPQHF
CDR3nt: TGTGCCAGCAGCTCAACAGGGTCCGATCAGCCCCAGCATTTT

d_gene: TRBD1
v_gene: TRBV7-6
j_gene: TRBJ2-6
abundance: NA
CDR3aa: CASSVAGTGGAGANVLTF
CDR3nt: TGTGCCAGCAGCGTGGCCGGGACAGGGGGAGCTGGGGCCAACGTCCTGACTTTC

d_gene: NA
v_gene: TRBV27
j_gene: TRBJ1-2
abundance: NA
CDR3aa: CASSLSEGGYGYTF
CDR3nt: TGTGCCAGCAGTTTATCGGAGGGGGGCTATGGCTACACCTTC

d_gene: TRBD1
v_gene: TRBV25-1
j_gene: TRBJ2-7
abundance: NA
CDR3aa: CASRGQGSYNEQYF
CDR3nt: TGTGCCAGCAGGGGACAGGGTAGCTACAATGAGCAGTACTTC

d_gene: TRBD2
v_gene: TRBV3-1
j_gene: TRBJ2-5
abundance: NA
CDR3aa: CASSRDLLAGVQETQYF
CDR3nt: TGTGCCAGCAGCCGAGACCTTCTAGCGGGGGTACAAGAGACCCAGTACTTC

d_gene: NA
v_gene: TRBV11-2
j_gene: TRBJ2-6
abundance: NA
CDR3aa: CASSLEGFGANVLTF
CDR3nt: TGTGCCAGCAGCTTAGAAGGGTTCGGGGCCAACGTCCTGACTTTC

d_gene: TRBD1
v_gene: TRBV29-1
j_gene: TRBJ2-1
abundance: few
CDR3aa: CSVERQGKYNEQFF
CDR3nt: TGCAGCGTTGAACGACAGGGAAAGTACAATGAGCAGTTCTTC

d_gene: NA
v_gene: TRBV7-7
j_gene: TRBJ2-5
abundance: few
CDR3aa: CASSPPLQETQYF
CDR3nt: TGTGCTAGCAGCCCACCCCTCCAAGAGACCCAGTACTTC

d_gene: NA
v_gene: TRBV5-1
j_gene: TRBJ2-1
abundance: NA
CDR3aa: CASSLEVGIGNEQFF
CDR3nt: TGCGCCAGCAGCTTGGAGGTGGGGATTGGGAATGAGCAGTTCTTC

d_gene: TRBD2
v_gene: TRBV3-1
j_gene: TRBJ2-1
abundance: NA
CDR3aa: CASSLRGGVYNEQFF
CDR3nt: TGTGCCAGCAGCCTTCGGGGAGGGGTCTACAATGAGCAGTTCTTC

d_gene: NA
v_gene: TRBV5-1
j_gene: TRBJ2-7
abundance: NA
CDR3aa: CASRPSSNEQYF
CDR3nt: TGCGCCAGCAGACCCTCTAGTAACGAGCAGTACTTC

d_gene: NA
v_gene: TRBV7-8
j_gene: TRBJ1-2
abundance: few
CDR3aa: CASSLERARSNYGYTF
CDR3nt: TGTGCCAGCAGCTTAGAGCGGGCAAGGTCTAACTATGGCTACACCTTC